This T cell receptor (beta chain) was sequenced in a study of cytomegalovirus exposure and HLA in healthy donors. Study-wide points: A previous analysis found most TCR beta V segments productive roughly 87% or roughly 30% of the time. There were some public TCRs occurring in many donors, but most TCR sequences were rare. Later analysis suggested links between common viral pathogens and several top significant clusters.

A note on this clone: Its antigen remains unknown.

60 Vbeta and 13 Jbeta primers were used in PCR. Produced via immunoSEQ multiplex PCR; TCRdb's table is partial and in-frame only. The sample yields roughly 110,000 clones, approximately 84% seen once. After removal of 5 bases from V and 4 bases from J, the junction contained 3 bases not matched to a gene. Germline V lookup: CDR1 SGHTA, CDR2 FQGTGA. The CDR3 extends over 13 amino acids. Material: PBMCs. The rearrangement links TRBV7-3 to TRBJ1-1; TRBD1 aligns across 8 bases. The sequence was obtained from a man aged 25-45 years in good health and CMV-seronegative. The CDR3 spells CASSHDRGTEAFF. CDR3 DNA sequence: TGTGCCAGCAGCCACGACAGGGGCACTGAAGCTTTCTTT.